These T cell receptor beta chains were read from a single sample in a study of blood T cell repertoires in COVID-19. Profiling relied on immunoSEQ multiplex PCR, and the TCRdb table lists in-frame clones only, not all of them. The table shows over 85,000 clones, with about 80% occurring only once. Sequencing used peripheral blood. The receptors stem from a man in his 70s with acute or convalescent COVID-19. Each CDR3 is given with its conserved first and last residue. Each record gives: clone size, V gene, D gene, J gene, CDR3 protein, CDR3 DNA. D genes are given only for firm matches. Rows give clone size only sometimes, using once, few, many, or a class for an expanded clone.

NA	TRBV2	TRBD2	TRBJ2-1	CASRGGSSYNEQFF	TGTGCCAGCAGGGGCGGGAGCTCCTACAATGAGCAGTTCTTC
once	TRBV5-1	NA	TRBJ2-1	CASSLVQGHNEQFF	TGCGCCAGCAGCTTGGTCCAGGGGCACAATGAGCAGTTCTTC
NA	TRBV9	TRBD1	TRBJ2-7	CASSVVGQGGEQYF	TGTGCCAGCAGCGTGGTTGGACAGGGAGGCGAGCAGTACTTC
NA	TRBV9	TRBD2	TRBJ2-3	CASSRGGLQVADTQYF	TGTGCCAGCAGCCGGGGGGGACTACAAGTAGCAGATACGCAGTATTTT
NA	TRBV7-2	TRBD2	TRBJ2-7	CASSSSGSHYEQYF	TGTGCCAGCAGCTCAAGCGGGAGCCACTACGAGCAGTACTTC
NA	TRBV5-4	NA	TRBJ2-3	CASSLRSQGTDTQYF	TGTGCCAGCAGCTTGAGGTCACAGGGCACAGATACGCAGTATTTT
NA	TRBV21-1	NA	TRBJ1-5	CASTHTGGGFNQPQHF	TGTGCCAGCACCCACACCGGCGGAGGGTTTAATCAGCCCCAGCATTTT
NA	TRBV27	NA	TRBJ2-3	CASRFIRRGDTQYF	TGTGCCAGCCGATTCATACGGAGGGGCGATACGCAGTATTTT
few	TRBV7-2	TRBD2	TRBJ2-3	CASSQPSGRGSTDTQYF	TGTGCCAGCAGCCAACCTAGCGGGAGAGGGAGCACAGATACGCAGTATTTT
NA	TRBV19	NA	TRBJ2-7	CASSIEQDPYREQYF	TGTGCCAGTAGTATAGAACAGGATCCCTACCGCGAGCAGTACTTC
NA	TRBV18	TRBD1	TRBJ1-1	CASRQGRDTEAFF	TGTGCCAGCAGACAGGGGAGGGACACTGAAGCTTTCTTT
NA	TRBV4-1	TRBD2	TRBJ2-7	CASSHGGLAGVPEQYF	TGCGCCAGCAGCCACGGAGGACTAGCGGGAGTCCCCGAGCAGTACTTC
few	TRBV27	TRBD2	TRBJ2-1	CASSSGAGGYEQFF	TGTGCCAGCAGTTCTGGAGCGGGAGGGTATGAGCAGTTCTTC
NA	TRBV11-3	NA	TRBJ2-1	CASSSGVYNEQFF	TGTGCCAGCAGCTCGGGAGTCTACAATGAGCAGTTCTTC
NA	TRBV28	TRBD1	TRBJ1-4	CATHLTGFTNEKLFF	TGTGCCACCCATCTGACAGGGTTCACTAATGAAAAACTGTTTTTT